This T cell receptor (beta chain) was identified in a study of OX40 agonist ivuxolimab in advanced cancers. Across the study: Intravenous ivuxolimab at 0.01 to 10 mg/kg was given to patients every 2 weeks.

The CDR3 contains 16 residues. With 1 base removed from V and 3 bases from J, the gap between germline ends came to 13 bases. Germline loops: CDR1 SGHDT, CDR2 YYEEEE. The table lists this clone with a few counts. The antigen is unknown. General observations from the study: Dose levels from 0.1 to 3.0 mg/kg saw CD4+ and CD8+ blood T cells expand clonally by week 6.

Repertoires were generated with immunoSEQ multiplex PCR, while TCRdb's copy carries only in-frame clones and drops some. The table lists around 35,000 clones, about 78% of them singletons. The clonotype originates from an adult with an advanced solid tumor such as melanoma, head and neck, liver or kidney cancer. The chain joins TRBV5-6 to TRBJ1-4, with D uncertain. The source was CD4+ or CD8+ T cells sorted from blood, collected in a trial of the OX40 agonist ivuxolimab. The CDR3 nucleotides are TGTGCCAGCAGCTTGATACACGGGAGCGCTAATGAAAAACTGTTTTTT. Translating it yields CASSLIHGSANEKLFF.